This TCR beta chain was found in a study of cytomegalovirus exposure and HLA in healthy donors. Study-wide findings and caveats: Among donors in an Asian-associated ancestry cluster, a later analysis reportedly found fewer N-insertions than the roughly 700-donor mean. Later work found most CMV-associated TCR beta chains apparently HLA-restricted.

A remark on this clone: Its antigen remains unidentified.

The PCR had 60 Vbeta and 13 Jbeta primers. Profiling relied on immunoSEQ multiplex PCR, and the TCRdb table lists in-frame clones only, not all of them. The data show 150,000 to 200,000 clones, roughly 80% seen once. V lost 0 bases and J lost 6, with 11 bases in between. The CDR3 sequence is 14 residues long. Germline V gene data show CDR1 as SGHRS and CDR2 as YFSETQ. The chain joins TRBV5-1 to TRBJ2-3; D is possibly TRBD1 (6 bases). The sequence was obtained from a woman aged 40 to 49 in good health and CMV-seronegative. The sample taken for sequencing was PBMCs. For the CDR3, the DNA is TGCGCCAGCAGCTTGGGGACCCAGGGGGATACGCAGTATTTT. Amino acid sequence: CASSLGTQGDTQYF.